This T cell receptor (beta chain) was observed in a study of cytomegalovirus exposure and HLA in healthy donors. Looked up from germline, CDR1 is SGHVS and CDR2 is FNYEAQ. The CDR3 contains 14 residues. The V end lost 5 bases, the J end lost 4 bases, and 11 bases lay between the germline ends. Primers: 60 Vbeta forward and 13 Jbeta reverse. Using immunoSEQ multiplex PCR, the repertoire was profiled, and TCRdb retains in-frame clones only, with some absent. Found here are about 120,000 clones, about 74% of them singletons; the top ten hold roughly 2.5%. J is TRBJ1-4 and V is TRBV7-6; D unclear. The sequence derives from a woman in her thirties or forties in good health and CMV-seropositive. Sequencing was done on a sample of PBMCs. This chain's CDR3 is CASSPSRVNEKLFF. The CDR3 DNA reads TGTGCCAGCAGCCCGAGCCGGGTTAATGAAAAACTGTTTTTT. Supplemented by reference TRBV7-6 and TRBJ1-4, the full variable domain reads GAGVSQSPRYKVTKRGQDVALRCDPISGHVSLYWYRQALGQGPEFLTYFNYEAQQDKSGLPNDRFSAERPEGSISTLTIQRTEQRDSAMYRCASSPSRVNEKLFFGSGTQLSVL.